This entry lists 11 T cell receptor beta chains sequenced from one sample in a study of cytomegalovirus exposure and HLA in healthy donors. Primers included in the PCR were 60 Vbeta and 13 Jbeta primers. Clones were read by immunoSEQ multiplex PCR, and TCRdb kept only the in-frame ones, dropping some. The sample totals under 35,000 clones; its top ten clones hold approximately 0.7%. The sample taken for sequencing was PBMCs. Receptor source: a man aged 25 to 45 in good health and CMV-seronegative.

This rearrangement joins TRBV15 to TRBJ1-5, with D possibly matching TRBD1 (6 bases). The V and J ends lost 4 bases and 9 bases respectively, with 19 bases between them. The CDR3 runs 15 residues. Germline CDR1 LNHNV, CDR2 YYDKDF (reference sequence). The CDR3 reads CATSTAEGGFGPQHF. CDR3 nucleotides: TGTGCCACCAGCACCGCAGAGGGGGGGTTTGGGCCCCAGCATTTT.

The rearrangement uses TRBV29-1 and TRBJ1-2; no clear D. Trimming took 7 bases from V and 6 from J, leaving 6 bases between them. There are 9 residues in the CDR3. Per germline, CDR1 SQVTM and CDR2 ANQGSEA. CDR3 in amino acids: CSAGDGYTF. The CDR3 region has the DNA TGCAGCGCTGGAGATGGCTACACCTTC.

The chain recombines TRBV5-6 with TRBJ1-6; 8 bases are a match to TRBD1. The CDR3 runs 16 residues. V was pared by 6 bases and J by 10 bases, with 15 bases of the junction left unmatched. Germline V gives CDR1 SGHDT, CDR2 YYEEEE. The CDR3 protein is CASNSLRTGPESPLHF. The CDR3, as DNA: TGTGCCAGCAACTCCCTTAGGACAGGGCCAGAGTCACCCCTCCACTTT.

CDR3 amino acids: CASSLAAGLVSEQYF. DNA of the CDR3: TGTGCCAGCAGCTTAGCGGCGGGACTAGTTTCCGAGCAGTACTTC. The chain joins TRBV7-2 to TRBJ2-7, with 8 bases identical to TRBD2. The germline V gene has CDR1 SGHTA and CDR2 FQGNSA. V gave up 0 bases and J gave up 6 bases; unmatched junction bases: 7. CDR3 length: 15 residues. The variable domain in full, completed from reference TRBV7-2 and TRBJ2-7, reads GAGVSQSPSNKVTEKGKDVELRCDPISGHTALYWYRQSLGQGLEFLIYFQGNSAPDKSGLPSDRFSAERTGGSVSTLTIQRTQQEDSAVYLCASSLAAGLVSEQYFGPGTRLTVT.

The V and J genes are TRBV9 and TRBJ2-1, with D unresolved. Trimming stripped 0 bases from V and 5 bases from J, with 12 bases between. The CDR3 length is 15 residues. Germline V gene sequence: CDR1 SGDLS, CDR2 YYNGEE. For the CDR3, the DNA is TGTGCCAGCAGCGTAGAACCTCGTACTAACAATGAGCAGTTCTTC. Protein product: CASSVEPRTNNEQFF.

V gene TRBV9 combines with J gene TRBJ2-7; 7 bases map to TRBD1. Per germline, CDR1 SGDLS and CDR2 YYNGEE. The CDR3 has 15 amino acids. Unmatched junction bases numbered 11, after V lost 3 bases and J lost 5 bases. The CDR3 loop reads CASSADFGTAHEQYF. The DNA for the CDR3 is TGTGCCAGCAGCGCTGACTTCGGGACAGCTCACGAGCAGTACTTC.

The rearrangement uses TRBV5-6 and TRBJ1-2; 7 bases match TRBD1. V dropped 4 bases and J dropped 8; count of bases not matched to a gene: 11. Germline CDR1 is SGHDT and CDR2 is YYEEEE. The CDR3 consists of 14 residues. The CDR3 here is CASSLYRGPGGYTF. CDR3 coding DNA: TGTGCCAGCAGCCTTTACAGGGGCCCGGGGGGCTACACCTTC.

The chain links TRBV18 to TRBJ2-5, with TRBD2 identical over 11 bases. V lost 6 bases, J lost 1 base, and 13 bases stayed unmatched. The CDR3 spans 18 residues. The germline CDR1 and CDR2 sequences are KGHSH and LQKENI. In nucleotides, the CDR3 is TGTGCCAGCTCGACGTATTCCGGGACTAGCGGATTCCAAGAGACCCAGTACTTC. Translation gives CASSTYSGTSGFQETQYF. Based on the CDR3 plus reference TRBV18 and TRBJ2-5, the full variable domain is NAGVMQNPRHLVRRRGQEARLRCSPMKGHSHVYWYRQLPEEGLKFMVYLQKENIIDESGMPKERFSAEFPKEGPSILRIQQVVRGDSAAYFCASSTYSGTSGFQETQYFGPGTRLLVL.

The CDR3 nucleotides are TGTGCCAGTAGTATCCAAGAGTGGGCCACTGAAGCTTTCTTT. This gives the protein CASSIQEWATEAFF. This sequence joins TRBV19 and TRBJ1-1; D not certain. V lost 3 bases and J 4 bases, leaving 12 bases between the germline ends. In germline, CDR1 is LNHDA, CDR2 SQIVND (reference sequence). This CDR3 has 14 residues.

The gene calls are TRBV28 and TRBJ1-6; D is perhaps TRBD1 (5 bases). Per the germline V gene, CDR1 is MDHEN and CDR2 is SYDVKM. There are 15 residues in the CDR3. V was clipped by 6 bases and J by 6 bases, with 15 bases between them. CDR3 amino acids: CASSRGRGSNSPLHF. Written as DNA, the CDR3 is TGTGCCAGCAGCCGAGGGAGGGGAAGTAATTCACCCCTCCACTTT.

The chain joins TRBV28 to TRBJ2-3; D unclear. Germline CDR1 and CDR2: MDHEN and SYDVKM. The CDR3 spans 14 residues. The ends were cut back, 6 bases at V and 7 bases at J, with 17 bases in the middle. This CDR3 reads CASSDSRQLHTQYF. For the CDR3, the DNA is TGTGCCAGCAGCGACTCCCGCCAGCTTCATACGCAGTATTTT.